The TCR beta chain described here comes from a study of T cell responses to AZD1222 COVID-19 vaccine. V lost 4 bases and J 4 bases, leaving 22 bases between the germline ends. Germline lookup yields CDR1 SEHNR and CDR2 FQNEAQ (reference sequence). CDR3 length equals 17 residues. Study-wide points: Donors skewed white British and female; clonal diversity was possibly underestimated.

Assay: immunoSEQ multiplex PCR; the TCRdb copy retains only in-frame clones and omits some. The table shows 90,000 to 150,000 clones, with about 90% occurring only once. With regard to this clone: What it recognizes is unknown.

The chain has TRBV7-9 and TRBJ1-2, with a possible D match to TRBD1 (6 bases). This receptor was taken from an adult in good health. The material sequenced was peripheral blood, taken on day 0 of AZD1222 vaccination. For the CDR3, the DNA is TGTGCCAGCAGCTCATACCCAGGGCGGGACACGAGCTATGGCTACACCTTC. Translated: CASSSYPGRDTSYGYTF.